This TCR beta chain is from a study of cytomegalovirus exposure and HLA in healthy donors. Study-level findings and limits: In terms of immune exposure information, only CMV serostatus was available.

A word on this clone: What it binds is unknown.

The CDR3 totals 14 residues. CDR1 MNHEY and CDR2 SMNVEV come from the germline V gene (reference sequence). J lost 4 bases, V lost 5 bases, and 7 bases had no gene match. Primers: 60 Vbeta forward and 13 Jbeta reverse. Only in-frame clones appear in the TCRdb table, and some are missing; sequencing was by immunoSEQ multiplex PCR. The sample has about 130,000 clones, around 75% seen once. The rearrangement links TRBV27 to TRBJ1-1; 7 bases match TRBD1. This TCR derives from a woman in her forties or fifties in good health and CMV-seronegative. Sequenced input: PBMCs. The CDR3 loop is CASSLRDSRTEAFF. The CDR3 DNA reads as TGTGCCAGCAGTCTCCGGGACAGCCGCACTGAAGCTTTCTTT.